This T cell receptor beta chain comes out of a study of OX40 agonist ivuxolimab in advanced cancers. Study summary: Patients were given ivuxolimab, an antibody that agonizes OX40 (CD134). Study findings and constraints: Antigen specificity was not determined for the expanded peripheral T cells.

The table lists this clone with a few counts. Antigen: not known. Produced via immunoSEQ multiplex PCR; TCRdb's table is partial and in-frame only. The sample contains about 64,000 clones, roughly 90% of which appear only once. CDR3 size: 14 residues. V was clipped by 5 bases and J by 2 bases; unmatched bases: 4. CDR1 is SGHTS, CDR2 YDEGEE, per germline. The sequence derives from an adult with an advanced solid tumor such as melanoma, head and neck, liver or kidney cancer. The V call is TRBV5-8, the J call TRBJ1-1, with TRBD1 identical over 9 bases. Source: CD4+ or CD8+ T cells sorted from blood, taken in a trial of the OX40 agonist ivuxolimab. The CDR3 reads CASRRGQGNTEAFF. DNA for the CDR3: TGTGCCAGCAGGCGGGGACAGGGAAACACTGAAGCTTTCTTT.